The rows below give T cell receptor beta chains drawn from one sample of a study of T cells after posttransplantation cyclophosphamide. Assay used: immunoSEQ multiplex PCR; TCRdb lists only in-frame clones, some missing. The sample lists 25,000 to 30,000 clones; 86% were seen once. Sample: PBMCs. The receptors were gathered from a man aged 50-59 years. The CDR3 runs from the conserved cysteine through the conserved F or W. D genes are given only for firm matches. Rows give clone size only sometimes, using once, few, many, or a class for an expanded clone.

>TRBV28|TRBJ1-4|NA|TRBD1
CASSGQATEKLFF
TGTGCCAGCAGCGGACAGGCAACTGAAAAACTGTTTTTT
>TRBV25-1|TRBJ2-2|NA|TRBD2
CASRTSVNTGELFF
TGTGCCAGTCGGACTAGCGTCAACACCGGGGAGCTGTTTTTT
>TRBV9|TRBJ1-1|NA|NA
CASSPRPGDATEAFF
TGTGCCAGCAGCCCGAGACCAGGGGATGCCACTGAAGCTTTCTTT
>TRBV7-6|TRBJ2-5|NA|NA
CASPSETQYF
TGTGCCAGCCCCAGTGAGACCCAGTACTTC
>TRBV9|TRBJ2-7|NA|NA
CASSDSASSYEQYF
TGTGCCAGCAGCGATAGCGCCAGCTCCTACGAGCAGTACTTC
>TRBV11-3|TRBJ1-2|NA|NA
CASAAGNFGYTF
TGTGCCAGTGCGGCAGGGAATTTTGGCTACACCTTC
>TRBV29-1|TRBJ1-1|NA|NA
CSVVSTPAYTEAFF
TGCAGCGTTGTCTCGACACCTGCCTACACTGAAGCTTTCTTT
>TRBV18|TRBJ2-1|NA|NA
CASSPRFGTNEQFF
TGTGCCAGCTCACCGAGGTTTGGGACAAATGAGCAGTTCTTC
>TRBV28|TRBJ1-3|NA|NA
CATRGGARNTIYF
TGTGCCACTCGGGGAGGGGCGCGAAACACCATATATTTT
>TRBV9|TRBJ2-7|NA|TRBD1
CASSARDRDHEQYF
TGTGCCAGCAGCGCCCGGGACAGGGACCACGAGCAGTACTTC
>TRBV10-3|TRBJ1-5|NA|NA
CAISERRQPQHF
TGTGCCATCAGTGAGAGGAGGCAGCCCCAGCATTTT
>TRBV6-5|TRBJ1-1|NA|NA
CASSLGGGTEAFF
TGTGCCAGCAGTTTAGGCGGCGGCACTGAAGCTTTCTTT
>TRBV11-3|TRBJ2-7|NA|NA
CASSLLGEGEQYF
TGTGCCAGCAGCTTATTAGGCGAGGGCGAGCAGTACTTC
>TRBV2|TRBJ2-7|few|TRBD1
CASSGDSTYEQYF
TGTGCCAGCAGCGGGGACAGTACCTACGAGCAGTACTTC
>TRBV7-3|TRBJ2-1|NA|TRBD2
CASSLTPTAGKFEQFF
TGTGCCAGCAGCTTAACTCCCACAGCGGGGAAATTTGAGCAGTTCTTC
>TRBV7-2|TRBJ2-7|NA|NA
CASSAGQGGGYEQYF
TGTGCCAGCAGCGCAGGGCAGGGGGGAGGCTACGAGCAGTACTTC
>TRBV11-3|TRBJ2-7|NA|TRBD1
CASSLEGQTGLYEQYF
TGTGCCAGCAGCTTAGAGGGACAGACGGGCCTTTACGAGCAGTACTTC
>TRBV11-3|TRBJ2-7|NA|NA
CASSLVHTYGSPYEQYF
TGTGCCAGCAGCTTAGTTCATACGTACGGGAGCCCTTACGAGCAGTACTTC
>TRBV21-1|TRBJ2-3|NA|NA
CAGPMVDTQYF
TGTGCCGGCCCAATGGTAGATACGCAGTATTTT
>TRBV5-1|TRBJ2-3|NA|NA
CASREQTSTDTQYF
TGCGCCAGCAGAGAGCAGACTAGCACAGATACGCAGTATTTT
>TRBV19|TRBJ1-2|NA|NA
CASSINGGGGYGYTF
TGTGCCAGTAGTATAAACGGTGGAGGAGGGTATGGCTACACCTTC
>TRBV10-3|TRBJ1-2|NA|NA
CAISPGEEDGYTF
TGTGCCATCAGTCCCGGGGAGGAGGATGGCTACACCTTC
>TRBV2|TRBJ1-3|NA|NA
CASSEVGGLAGNTIYF
TGTGCCAGCAGTGAGGTCGGGGGACTAGCTGGAAACACCATATATTTT
>TRBV5-5|TRBJ1-2|NA|NA
CASSFIPGIVYGYTF
TGTGCCAGCAGCTTTATTCCAGGGATTGTTTATGGCTACACCTTC
>TRBV27|TRBJ2-3|few|NA
CASCAGLTDTQYF
TGTGCCAGCTGCGCAGGGCTGACAGATACGCAGTATTTT
>TRBV5-1|TRBJ2-3|NA|TRBD2
CASSSSLLAGVTDTQYF
TGCGCCAGCAGCTCCTCCCTACTAGCGGGGGTCACAGATACGCAGTATTTT
>TRBV7-2|TRBJ2-5|NA|NA
CASSSPWGQTETQYF
TGTGCCAGCAGTTCTCCTTGGGGGCAGACAGAGACCCAGTACTTC
>TRBV5-5|TRBJ1-1|NA|NA
CASSLGGLGTEAFF
TGTGCCAGCAGCTTGGGGGGGCTGGGCACTGAAGCTTTCTTT
>TRBV14|TRBJ2-1|NA|NA
CASSLQGGSYNEQFF
TGTGCCAGCAGCCTCCAGGGAGGCTCCTACAATGAGCAGTTCTTC
>TRBV6-6|TRBJ1-6|NA|NA
CASSYSTRANSPLHF
TGTGCCAGCAGTTACTCGACCAGGGCGAATTCACCCCTCCACTTT
>TRBV7-9|TRBJ2-5|NA|TRBD2
CASSLSSGRAETQYF
TGTGCCAGCAGCTTAAGTTCCGGGAGGGCGGAGACCCAGTACTTC
>TRBV2|TRBJ2-3|NA|NA
CASRGGLHTDTQYF
TGTGCCAGCAGGGGGGGGCTTCACACAGATACGCAGTATTTT
>TRBV10-3|TRBJ2-1|NA|TRBD2
CAIGTSTYNEQFF
TGTGCCATCGGGACTAGCACCTACAATGAGCAGTTCTTC
>TRBV9|TRBJ2-2|once|NA
CASSGRSYTGELFF
TGTGCCAGCAGCGGGCGGTCCTACACCGGGGAGCTGTTTTTT
>TRBV5-6|TRBJ2-1|NA|TRBD2
CASSLKRGAGVNEQFF
TGTGCCAGCAGCTTGAAACGCGGGGCGGGGGTCAATGAGCAGTTCTTC
>TRBV19|TRBJ2-2|medium-sized|TRBD1
CASSPTGAGTGELFF
TGTGCCAGTAGCCCGACAGGGGCGGGCACCGGGGAGCTGTTTTTT
>TRBV29-1|TRBJ2-3|NA|NA
CSVYRQTDTQYF
TGCAGCGTTTACAGGCAGACAGATACGCAGTATTTT
>TRBV5-6|TRBJ1-5|NA|TRBD1
CASSRMDRGYAPQHF
TGTGCCAGCAGCCGAATGGACAGGGGATATGCGCCCCAGCATTTT
>TRBV11-3|TRBJ2-5|NA|NA
CASSQGPTDETQYF
TGTGCCAGCAGCCAGGGCCCTACCGACGAGACCCAGTACTTC
>TRBV9|TRBJ2-7|NA|TRBD1
CASSVGQGVYEQYF
TGTGCCAGCAGCGTTGGACAGGGGGTCTACGAGCAGTACTTC
>TRBV11-2|TRBJ2-7|NA|TRBD2
CASSFHAGARYEQYF
TGTGCCAGCAGCTTTCACGCGGGAGCCCGCTACGAGCAGTACTTC
>TRBV28|TRBJ1-2|NA|TRBD1
CASSSPGTANYGYTF
TGTGCCAGCAGTTCGCCCGGGACAGCTAACTATGGCTACACCTTC
>TRBV6-6|TRBJ1-2|NA|NA
CASRDTGTYGYTF
TGTGCCAGCAGAGACACAGGGACGTATGGCTACACCTTC
>TRBV28|TRBJ2-7|NA|TRBD1
CASSQGQGSYEQYF
TGTGCCAGCAGCCAGGGACAGGGCTCCTACGAGCAGTACTTC
>TRBV7-6|TRBJ2-7|NA|TRBD2
CASSLAGGSTYEQYF
TGTGCCAGCAGCCTAGCGGGAGGCTCCACCTACGAGCAGTACTTC
>TRBV7-3|TRBJ2-3|NA|NA
CASSLGNSVGGRTDTQYF
TGTGCCAGCAGCCTAGGGAACTCGGTGGGAGGTCGCACAGATACGCAGTATTTT
>TRBV7-8|TRBJ2-2|NA|TRBD2
CASSLRGDTGELFF
TGTGCCAGCAGCTTACGGGGGGACACCGGGGAGCTGTTTTTT